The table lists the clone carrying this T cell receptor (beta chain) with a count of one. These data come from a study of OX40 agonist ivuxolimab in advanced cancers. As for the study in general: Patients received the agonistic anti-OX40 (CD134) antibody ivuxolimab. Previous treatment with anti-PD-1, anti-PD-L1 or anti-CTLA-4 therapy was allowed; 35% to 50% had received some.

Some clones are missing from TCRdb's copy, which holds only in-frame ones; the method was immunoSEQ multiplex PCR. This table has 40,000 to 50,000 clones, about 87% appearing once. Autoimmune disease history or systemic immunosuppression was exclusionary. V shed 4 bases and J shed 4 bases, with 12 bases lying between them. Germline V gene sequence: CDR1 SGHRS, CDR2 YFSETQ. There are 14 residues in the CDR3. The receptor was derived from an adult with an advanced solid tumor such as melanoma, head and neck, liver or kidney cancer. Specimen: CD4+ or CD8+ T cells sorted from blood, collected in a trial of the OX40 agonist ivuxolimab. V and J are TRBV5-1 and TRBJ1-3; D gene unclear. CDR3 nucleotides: TGCGCCAGCAGCCTAAACTTACTCGGAAACACCATATATTTT. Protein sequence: CASSLNLLGNTIYF.